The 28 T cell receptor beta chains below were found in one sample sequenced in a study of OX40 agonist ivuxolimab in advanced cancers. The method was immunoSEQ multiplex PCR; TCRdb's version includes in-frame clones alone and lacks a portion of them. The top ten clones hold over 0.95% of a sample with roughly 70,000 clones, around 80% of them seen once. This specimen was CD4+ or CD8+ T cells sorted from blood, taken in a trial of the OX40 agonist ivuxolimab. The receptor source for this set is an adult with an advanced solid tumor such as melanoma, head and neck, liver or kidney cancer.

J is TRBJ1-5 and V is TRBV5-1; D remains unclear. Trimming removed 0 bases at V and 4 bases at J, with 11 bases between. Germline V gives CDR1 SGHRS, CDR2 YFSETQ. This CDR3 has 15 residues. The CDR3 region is CASSLGSGVNQPQHF. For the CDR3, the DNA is TGCGCCAGCAGCTTGGGGAGTGGGGTTAATCAGCCCCAGCATTTT.

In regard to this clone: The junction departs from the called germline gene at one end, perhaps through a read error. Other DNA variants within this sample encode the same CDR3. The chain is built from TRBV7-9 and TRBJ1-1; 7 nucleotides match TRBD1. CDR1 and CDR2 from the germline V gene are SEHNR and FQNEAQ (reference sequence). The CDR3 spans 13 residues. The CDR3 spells CASSLDGQDKAFF. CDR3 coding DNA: TGTGCCAGCAGTTTAGACGGACAGGACAAAGCTTTCTTT.

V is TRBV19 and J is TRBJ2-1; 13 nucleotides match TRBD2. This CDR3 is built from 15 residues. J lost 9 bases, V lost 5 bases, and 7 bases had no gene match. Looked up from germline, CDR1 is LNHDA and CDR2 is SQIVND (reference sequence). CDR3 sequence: CASSPTSGGGTEQFF. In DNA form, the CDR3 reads TGTGCCAGTAGTCCTACTAGCGGGGGGGGCACTGAGCAGTTCTTC.

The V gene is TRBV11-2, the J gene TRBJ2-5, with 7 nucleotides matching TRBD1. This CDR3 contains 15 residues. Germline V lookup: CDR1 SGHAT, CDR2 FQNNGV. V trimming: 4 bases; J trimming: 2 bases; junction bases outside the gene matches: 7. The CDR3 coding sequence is TGTGCCAGCAGCTCCCCCACAGGGGCTCAAGAGACCCAGTACTTC. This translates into CASSSPTGAQETQYF.

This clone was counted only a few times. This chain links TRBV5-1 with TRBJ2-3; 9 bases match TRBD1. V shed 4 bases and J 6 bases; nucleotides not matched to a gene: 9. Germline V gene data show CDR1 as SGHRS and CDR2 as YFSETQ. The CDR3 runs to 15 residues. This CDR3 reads CASSSRDRVEDTQYF. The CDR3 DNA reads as TGCGCCAGCAGCAGCCGGGACAGGGTGGAGGATACGCAGTATTTT.

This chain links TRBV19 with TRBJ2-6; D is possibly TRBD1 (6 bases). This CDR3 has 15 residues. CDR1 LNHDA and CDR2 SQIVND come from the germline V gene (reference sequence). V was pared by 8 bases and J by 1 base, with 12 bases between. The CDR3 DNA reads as TGTGCCAGTCGGCAGGGGCAGTCTGGGGCCAACGTCCTGACTTTC. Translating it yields CASRQGQSGANVLTF. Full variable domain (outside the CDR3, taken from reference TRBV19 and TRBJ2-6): DGGITQSPKYLFRKEGQNVTLSCEQNLNHDAMYWYRQDPGQGLRLIYYSQIVNDFQKGDIAEGYSVSREKKESFPLTVTSAQKNPTAFYLCASRQGQSGANVLTFGAGSRLTVL.

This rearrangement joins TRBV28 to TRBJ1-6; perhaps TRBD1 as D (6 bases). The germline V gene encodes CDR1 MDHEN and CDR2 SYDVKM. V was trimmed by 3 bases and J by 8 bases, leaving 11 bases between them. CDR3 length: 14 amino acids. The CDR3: CASSLTGGHSPLHF. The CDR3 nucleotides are TGTGCCAGCAGTTTGACCGGGGGGCATTCACCCCTCCACTTT.

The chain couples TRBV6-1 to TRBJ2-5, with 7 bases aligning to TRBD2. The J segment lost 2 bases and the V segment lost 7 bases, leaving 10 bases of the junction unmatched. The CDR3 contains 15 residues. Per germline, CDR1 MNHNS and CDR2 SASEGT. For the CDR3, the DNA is TGTGCCAGCAAGAGGGAGGGTTTGACACAAGAGACCCAGTACTTC. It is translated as CASKREGLTQETQYF.

CDR3: CASSLVGQLLAKNIQYF. CDR3 sequence (DNA): TGTGCCAGCAGCTTAGTGGGGCAGCTACTAGCCAAAAACATTCAGTACTTC. The chain links TRBV7-2 to TRBJ2-4; a weak D match, TRBD1 (5 bases). The germline V and J ends were trimmed by 1 base and 0 bases, with 13 bases remaining between them. The CDR3 is 17 residues long. CDR1 and CDR2 (germline): SGHTA, FQGNSA. The full variable domain, in which reference TRBV7-2 and TRBJ2-4 provide the parts outside the CDR3, is GAGVSQSPSNKVTEKGKDVELRCDPISGHTALYWYRQSLGQGLEFLIYFQGNSAPDKSGLPSDRFSAERTGGSVSTLTIQRTQQEDSAVYLCASSLVGQLLAKNIQYFGAGTRLSVL.

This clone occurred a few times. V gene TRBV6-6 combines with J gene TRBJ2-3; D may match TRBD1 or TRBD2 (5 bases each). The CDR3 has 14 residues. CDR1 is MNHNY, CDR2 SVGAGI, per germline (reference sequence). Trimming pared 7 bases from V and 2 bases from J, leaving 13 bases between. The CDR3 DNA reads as TGTGCCAGCACCCAGGGACGGTACACAGATACGCAGTATTTT. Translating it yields CASTQGRYTDTQYF.

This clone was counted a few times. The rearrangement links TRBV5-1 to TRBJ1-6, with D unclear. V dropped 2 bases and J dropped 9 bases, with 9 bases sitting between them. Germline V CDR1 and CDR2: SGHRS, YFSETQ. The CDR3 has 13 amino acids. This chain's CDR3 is CASSLAGFSPLHF. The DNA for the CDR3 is TGCGCCAGCAGCTTAGCGGGATTTTCACCCCTCCACTTT.

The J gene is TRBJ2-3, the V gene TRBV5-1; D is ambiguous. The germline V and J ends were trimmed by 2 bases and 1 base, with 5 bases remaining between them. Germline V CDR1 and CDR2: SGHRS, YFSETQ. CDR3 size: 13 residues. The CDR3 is CASSFGRTDTQYF. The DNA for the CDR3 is TGCGCCAGCAGCTTTGGTCGCACAGATACGCAGTATTTT.

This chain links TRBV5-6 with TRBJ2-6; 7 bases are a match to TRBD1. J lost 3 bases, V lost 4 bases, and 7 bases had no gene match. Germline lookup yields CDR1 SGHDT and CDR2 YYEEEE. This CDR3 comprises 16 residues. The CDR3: CASSPDRVFGANVLTF. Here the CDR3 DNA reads TGTGCCAGCAGCCCTGACAGGGTCTTTGGGGCCAACGTCCTGACTTTC.

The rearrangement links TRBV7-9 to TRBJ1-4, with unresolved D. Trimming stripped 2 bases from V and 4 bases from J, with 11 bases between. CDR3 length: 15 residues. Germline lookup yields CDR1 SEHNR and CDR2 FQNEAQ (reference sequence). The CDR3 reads CASSLRVFGNEKLFF. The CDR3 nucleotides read TGTGCCAGCAGCTTACGGGTTTTTGGTAATGAAAAACTGTTTTTT.

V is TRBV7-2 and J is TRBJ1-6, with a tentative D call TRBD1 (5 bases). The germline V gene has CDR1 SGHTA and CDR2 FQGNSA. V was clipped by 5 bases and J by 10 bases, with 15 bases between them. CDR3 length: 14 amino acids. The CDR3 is CASSLGQGTSPLHF. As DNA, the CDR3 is TGTGCCAGCAGCCTCGGGCAGGGAACGTCACCCCTCCACTTT.

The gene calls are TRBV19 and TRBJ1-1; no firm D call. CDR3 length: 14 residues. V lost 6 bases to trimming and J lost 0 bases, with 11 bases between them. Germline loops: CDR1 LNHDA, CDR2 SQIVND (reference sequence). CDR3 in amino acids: CASRVSSMNTEAFF. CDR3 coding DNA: TGTGCCAGTAGGGTCAGCTCAATGAACACTGAAGCTTTCTTT.

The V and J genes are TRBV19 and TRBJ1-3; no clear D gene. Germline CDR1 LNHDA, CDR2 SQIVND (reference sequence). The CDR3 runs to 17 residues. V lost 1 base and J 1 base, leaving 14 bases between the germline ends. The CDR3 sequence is CASSIVGTRSSGNTIYF. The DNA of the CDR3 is TGTGCCAGTAGTATAGTAGGCACTAGGTCGTCTGGAAACACCATATATTTT.

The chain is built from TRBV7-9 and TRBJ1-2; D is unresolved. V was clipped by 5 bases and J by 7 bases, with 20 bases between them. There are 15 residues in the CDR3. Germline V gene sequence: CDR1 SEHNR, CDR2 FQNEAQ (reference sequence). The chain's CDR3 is CASSPPVFQVRGYTF. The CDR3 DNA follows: TGTGCCAGCAGCCCCCCTGTGTTCCAGGTGCGTGGCTACACCTTC. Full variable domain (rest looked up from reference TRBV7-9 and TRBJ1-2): DTGVSQNPRHKITKRGQNVTFRCDPISEHNRLYWYRQTLGQGPEFLTYFQNEAQLEKSRLLSDRFSAERPKGSFSTLEIQRTEQGDSAMYLCASSPPVFQVRGYTFGSGTRLTVV.

The CDR3 nucleotides are TGCAGCGCTGGGAACGCTGACGAGCAGTACTTC. As protein: CSAGNADEQYF. The chain uses TRBV29-1 and TRBJ2-7; no clear D. V was trimmed by 7 bases and J by 5 bases, leaving 12 bases between them. The CDR3 totals 11 residues. Germline V gene data show CDR1 as SQVTM and CDR2 as ANQGSEA.

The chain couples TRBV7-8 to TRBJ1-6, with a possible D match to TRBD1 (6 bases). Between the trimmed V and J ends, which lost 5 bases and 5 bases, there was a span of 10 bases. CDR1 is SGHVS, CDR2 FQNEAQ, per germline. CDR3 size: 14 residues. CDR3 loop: CASSPRGNNSPLHF. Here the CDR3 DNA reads TGTGCCAGCAGCCCCAGGGGAAATAATTCACCCCTCCACTTT.

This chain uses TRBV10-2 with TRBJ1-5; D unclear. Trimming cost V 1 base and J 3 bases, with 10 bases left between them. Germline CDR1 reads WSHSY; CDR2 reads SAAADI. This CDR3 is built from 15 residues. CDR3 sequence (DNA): TGCGCCAGCAGTGAGTGGGTGGCTTACAATCAGCCCCAGCATTTT. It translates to CASSEWVAYNQPQHF.

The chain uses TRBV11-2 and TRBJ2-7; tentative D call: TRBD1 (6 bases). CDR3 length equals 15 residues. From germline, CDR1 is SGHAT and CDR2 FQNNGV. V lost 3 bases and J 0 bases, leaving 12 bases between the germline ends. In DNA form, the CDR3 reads TGTGCCAGCAGCTTGGACAGCTTGAGCTCCTACGAGCAGTACTTC. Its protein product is CASSLDSLSSYEQYF. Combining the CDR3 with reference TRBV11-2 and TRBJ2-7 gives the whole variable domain EAGVAQSPRYKIIEKRQSVAFWCNPISGHATLYWYQQILGQGPKLLIQFQNNGVVDDSQLPKDRFSAERLKGVDSTLKIQPAKLEDSAVYLCASSLDSLSSYEQYFGPGTRLTVT.

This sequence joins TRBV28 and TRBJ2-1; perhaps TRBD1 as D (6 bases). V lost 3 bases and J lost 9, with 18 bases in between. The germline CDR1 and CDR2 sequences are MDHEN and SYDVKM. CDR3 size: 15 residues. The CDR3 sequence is CASSFRGRGRFEQFF. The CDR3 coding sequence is TGTGCCAGCAGTTTCAGAGGCAGGGGCCGCTTTGAGCAGTTCTTC.

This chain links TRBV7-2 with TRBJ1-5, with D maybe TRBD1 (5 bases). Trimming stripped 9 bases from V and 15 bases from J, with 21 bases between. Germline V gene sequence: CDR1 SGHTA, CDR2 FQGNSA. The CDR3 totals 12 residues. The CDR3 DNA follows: TGTGCCAGTGGGCCGGGGGGTCCCCCGGTGCATTTT. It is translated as CASGPGGPPVHF.

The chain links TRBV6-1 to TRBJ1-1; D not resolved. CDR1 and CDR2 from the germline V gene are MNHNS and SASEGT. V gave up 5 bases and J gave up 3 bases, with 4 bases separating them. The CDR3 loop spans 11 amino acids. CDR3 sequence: CASSLDTEAFF. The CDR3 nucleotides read TGTGCCAGCAGTCTTGACACTGAAGCTTTCTTT.

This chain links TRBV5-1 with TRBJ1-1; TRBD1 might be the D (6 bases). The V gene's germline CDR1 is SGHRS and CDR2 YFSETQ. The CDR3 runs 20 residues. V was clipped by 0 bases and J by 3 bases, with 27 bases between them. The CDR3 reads CASSLDLRGGGSVVDTEAFF. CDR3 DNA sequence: TGCGCCAGCAGCTTGGATCTCCGAGGAGGGGGTTCTGTCGTGGACACTGAAGCTTTCTTT.

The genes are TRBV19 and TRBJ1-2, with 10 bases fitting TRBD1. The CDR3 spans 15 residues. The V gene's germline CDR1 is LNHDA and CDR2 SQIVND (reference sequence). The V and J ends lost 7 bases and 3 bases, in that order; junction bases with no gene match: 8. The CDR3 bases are TGTGCCAGTATCGATAGGACAGGGGGACACTATGGCTACACCTTC. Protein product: CASIDRTGGHYGYTF.

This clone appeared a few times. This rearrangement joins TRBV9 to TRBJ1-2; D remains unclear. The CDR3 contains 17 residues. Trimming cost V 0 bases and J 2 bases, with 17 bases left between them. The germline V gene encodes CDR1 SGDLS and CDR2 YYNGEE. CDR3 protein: CASSVVKLRMGNYGYTF. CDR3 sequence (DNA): TGTGCCAGCAGCGTAGTCAAGCTTAGGATGGGGAACTATGGCTACACCTTC.